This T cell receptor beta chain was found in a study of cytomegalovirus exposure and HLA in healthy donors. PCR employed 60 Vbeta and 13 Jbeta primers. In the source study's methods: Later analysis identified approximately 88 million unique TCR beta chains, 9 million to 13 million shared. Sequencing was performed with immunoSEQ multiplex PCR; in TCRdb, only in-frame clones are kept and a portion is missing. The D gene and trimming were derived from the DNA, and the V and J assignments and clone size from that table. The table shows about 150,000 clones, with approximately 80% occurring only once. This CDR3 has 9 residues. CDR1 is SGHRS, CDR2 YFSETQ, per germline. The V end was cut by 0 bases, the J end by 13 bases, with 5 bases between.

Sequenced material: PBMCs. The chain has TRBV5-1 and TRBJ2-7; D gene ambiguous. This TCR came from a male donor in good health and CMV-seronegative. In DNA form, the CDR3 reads TGCGCCAGCAGCTTGGAGAGATACTTC. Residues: CASSLERYF.